This TCR beta chain was recorded in a study of immune evolution from preneoplasia to lung adenocarcinoma. On the study more broadly: HLA loss of heterozygosity: around 6.5% AIS, about 15% MIA, around 35% ADC, none AAH. General study points: Clonality was highest in normal lung, lower in later-stage lesions apparently. Normal lung had the highest top T cell clone frequencies.

As for this clone: Its target is unknown.

Libraries were prepared by immunoSEQ multiplex PCR; TCRdb keeps only in-frame clonotypes and omits some of them. This sample yields around 9,100 clones, of which 75% to 85% are seen a single time; around 3.1% belongs to the top ten. The sample consisted of FFPE lung adenocarcinoma in situ tissue. The TCR comes from a person between 65 and 80 years old with lung adenocarcinoma.

CDR3 in amino acids: CASSSGFGEAFF. The CDR3 nucleotides are TGTGCCAGTAGTTCCGGGTTCGGTGAAGCTTTCTTT. The rearrangement uses TRBV19 and TRBJ1-1; D is unclear. V was cut by 5 bases and J by 7 bases, with 11 bases left in between. CDR1 and CDR2 (germline): LNHDA, SQIVND (reference sequence). The CDR3 is made up of 12 amino acids.